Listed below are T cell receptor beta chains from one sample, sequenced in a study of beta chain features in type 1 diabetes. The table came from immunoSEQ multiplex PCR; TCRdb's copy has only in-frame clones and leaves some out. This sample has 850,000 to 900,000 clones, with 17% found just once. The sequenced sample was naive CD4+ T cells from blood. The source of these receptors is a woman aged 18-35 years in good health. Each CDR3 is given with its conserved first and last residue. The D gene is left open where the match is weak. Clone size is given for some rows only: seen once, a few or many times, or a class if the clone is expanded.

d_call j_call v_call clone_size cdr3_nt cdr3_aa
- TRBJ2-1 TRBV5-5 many TGTGCCAGCAGCGAGACAAGTGAGCAGTTCTTC CASSETSEQFF
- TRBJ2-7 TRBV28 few TGTGCCAGCAGTTTAAGTGGTCTCTACGAGCAGTACTTC CASSLSGLYEQYF
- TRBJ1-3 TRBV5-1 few TGCGCCAGCAGCTTGGCTTTTGCCTCTGGAAACACCATATATTTT CASSLAFASGNTIYF
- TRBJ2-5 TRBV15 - TGTGCCACCAGCAGGGATTTAAGAAAAGAGACCCAGTACTTC CATSRDLRKETQYF
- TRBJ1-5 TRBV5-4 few TGTGCCAGCAGCAACGGAGGGGGGCAGCCCCAGCATTTT CASSNGGGQPQHF
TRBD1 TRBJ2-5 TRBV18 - TGTGCCAGCTCACCACCGGGGGACAGGGGTCAAGAGACCCAGTACTTC CASSPPGDRGQETQYF
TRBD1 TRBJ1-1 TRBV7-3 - TGTGCCAGCAGCGCAACAGGGGGCATCACTGAAGCTTTCTTT CASSATGGITEAFF
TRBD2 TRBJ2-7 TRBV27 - TGTGCCAGCAGTTCTGGGACTAGCGGGACGAGGGAGCAGTACTTC CASSSGTSGTREQYF
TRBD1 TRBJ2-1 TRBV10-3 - TGTGCCATCAGTGACAGACAGGGAAGCTACAATGAGCAGTTCTTC CAISDRQGSYNEQFF
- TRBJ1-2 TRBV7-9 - TGTGCCAGCAGCTCCACAGGCTTTAATGGCTACACCTTC CASSSTGFNGYTF
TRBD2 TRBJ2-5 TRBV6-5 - TGTGCCAGCAGTCAACTAGCGGGAGCGTTCGGGACCCAGTACTTC CASSQLAGAFGTQYF
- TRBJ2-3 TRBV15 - TGTGCCACCAGCAGAGCGACCTTTGGAGATACGCAGTATTTT CATSRATFGDTQYF
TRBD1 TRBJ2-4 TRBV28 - TGTGCCAGCAGTTTTCCCTTGGGACAGGGGACGGAACTAGCCAAAAACATTCAGTACTTC CASSFPLGQGTELAKNIQYF
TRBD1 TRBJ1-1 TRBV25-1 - TGTGCCAGCAGTGAGATGACAGGGGCTGGGGCTGAAGCTTTCTTT CASSEMTGAGAEAFF
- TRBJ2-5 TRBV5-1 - TGCGCCAGCAGCTTGACAGGGCGCCAAGAGACCCAGTACTTC CASSLTGRQETQYF
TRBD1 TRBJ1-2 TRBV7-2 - TGTGCCAGCGGCCGACAGGGGTCTGGCTACACCTTC CASGRQGSGYTF
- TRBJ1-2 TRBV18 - TGTGCCAGCTCATTCAAGCGGGACGAGGGTGGCTACACCTTC CASSFKRDEGGYTF
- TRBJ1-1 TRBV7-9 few TGTGCCAGCAGCTTAAGCTTTCCAGGGAACACTGAAGCTTTCTTT CASSLSFPGNTEAFF
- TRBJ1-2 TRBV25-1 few TGTGCCAGCAGTGAATCGGGAAGAGTGAACTATGGCTACACCTTC CASSESGRVNYGYTF
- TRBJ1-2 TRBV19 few TGTGCCAGTAGTACCGAACCCGGGACACCCTATGGCTACACCTTC CASSTEPGTPYGYTF
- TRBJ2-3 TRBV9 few TGTGCCAGTAGCATGGGGACCGCGGTGGGAGATACGCAGTATTTT CASSMGTAVGDTQYF
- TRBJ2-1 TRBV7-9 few TGTGCCAGCAGCCATTCGGGCCCGGACAATGAGCAGTTCTTC CASSHSGPDNEQFF
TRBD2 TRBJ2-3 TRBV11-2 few TGTGCCAGCAGCTCACAGCGGGATTCCACAGATACGCAGTATTTT CASSSQRDSTDTQYF
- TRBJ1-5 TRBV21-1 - TGTGCCAGCAGCAAAAAAGTCAAGGGACAGGGATCCGCCCAGCATTTT CASSKKVKGQGSAQHF
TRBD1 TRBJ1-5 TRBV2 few TGTGCCAGCAACGCAGGGGGTCAGCCCCAGCATTTT CASNAGGQPQHF
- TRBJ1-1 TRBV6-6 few TGTGCCAGCAGTTACTCGGGGACTTCCCCAGCCGCTTTCTTT CASSYSGTSPAAFF
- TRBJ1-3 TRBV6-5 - TGTGCCAGCAGTTATGAGGCGTCTGGAAACACCATATATTTT CASSYEASGNTIYF
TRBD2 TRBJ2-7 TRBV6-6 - TGTGCCAGCGTCAGCGGGGCAACCTACGAGCAGTACTTC CASVSGATYEQYF
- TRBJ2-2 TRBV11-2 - TGTGCCAGCAGCTTAGTGGTATTGAACACCGGGGAGCTGTTTTTT CASSLVVLNTGELFF
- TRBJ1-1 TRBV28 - TGTGCCAGCAGTTCACCGGGACACACTGAAGCTTTCTTT CASSSPGHTEAFF
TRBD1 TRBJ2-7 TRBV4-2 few TGTGCCAGCAGCCAGGGACAGGGGAACTACGAGCAGTACTTC CASSQGQGNYEQYF
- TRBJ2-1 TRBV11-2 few TGTGCCAGCAGCTTAGCCGGGGACTCCTACAATGAGCAGTTCTTC CASSLAGDSYNEQFF
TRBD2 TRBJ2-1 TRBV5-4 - TGTGCCAGCAGCTTGTCCTCTAGCGGCGTCCATGAGCAGTTCTTC CASSLSSSGVHEQFF
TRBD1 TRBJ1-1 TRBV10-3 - TGTGCCATCAGTGAGTACAGGGGGCAAAGTGAAGCTTTCTTT CAISEYRGQSEAFF
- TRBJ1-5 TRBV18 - TGTGCCAGCTCACCAGCGGATAGCAATCAGCCCCAGCATTTT CASSPADSNQPQHF
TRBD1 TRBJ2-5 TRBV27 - TGTGCCAGCAGGCATGGGACAGGGTGGGAGACCCAGTACTTC CASRHGTGWETQYF
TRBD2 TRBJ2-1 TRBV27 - TGTGCCAGCAGTCTCGGACTAGATGGTTATCAGTTCTTC CASSLGLDGYQFF
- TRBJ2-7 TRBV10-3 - TGTGCCATCAGTGATGGTTCAGTTTCCTACGAGCAGTACTTC CAISDGSVSYEQYF
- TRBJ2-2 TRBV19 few TGTGCCAGTAGACCAGGGGCTCTCACCGGGGAGCTGTTTTTT CASRPGALTGELFF
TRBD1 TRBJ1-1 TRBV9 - TGTGCCAGCAGCGTAGAGACAGGGGAAAACACTGAAGCTTTCTTT CASSVETGENTEAFF
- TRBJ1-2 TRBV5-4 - TGTGCCAGCAGCTTGGTCGGGGAGGGCTATGGCTACACCTTC CASSLVGEGYGYTF
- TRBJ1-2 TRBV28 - TGTGCCAGCAGTGCTGATACAGGTTTATATGGCTACACCTTC CASSADTGLYGYTF
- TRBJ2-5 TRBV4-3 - TGCGCCAGCAGCCAAAGGGGCCAAGAGACCCAGTACTTC CASSQRGQETQYF
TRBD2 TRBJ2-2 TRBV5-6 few TGTGCCAGCTCCGGGACTAGCGGGAGGGCGTCCGGGGAGCTGTTTTTT CASSGTSGRASGELFF
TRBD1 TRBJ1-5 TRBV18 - TGTGCCAGCTCACAGGACAGGGAACAGCCCCAGCATTTT CASSQDREQPQHF
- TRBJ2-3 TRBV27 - TGTGCCAGCAGTTTATCGTCAGGGGCGGATACGCAGTATTTT CASSLSSGADTQYF
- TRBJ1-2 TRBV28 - TGTGCCAGCGTGAGCCCCCCCGGCGGCTACACCTTC CASVSPPGGYTF
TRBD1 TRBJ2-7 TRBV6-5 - TGTGCCAGCAGTAACGGACAGGACTACGAGCAGTACTTC CASSNGQDYEQYF
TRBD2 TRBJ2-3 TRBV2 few TGTGCCAGCAGTCTTCCTGGACTAGCGGGAGCTGATACGCAGTATTTT CASSLPGLAGADTQYF
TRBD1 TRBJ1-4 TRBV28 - TGTGCCAGCGACCCGGGACAGGGGAAAGAAAAACTGTTTTTT CASDPGQGKEKLFF
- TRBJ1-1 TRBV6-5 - TGTGCCAGCAGCCCTAGAGGGGCCAATGAAGCTTTCTTT CASSPRGANEAFF
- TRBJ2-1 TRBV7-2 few TGTGCCAGCAGCTTAGCGGGAGCGGGTCCCCATGAGCAGTTCTTC CASSLAGAGPHEQFF
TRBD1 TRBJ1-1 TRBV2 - TGTGCCACACACCGGGACAGGGGCACTGAAGCTTTCTTT CATHRDRGTEAFF
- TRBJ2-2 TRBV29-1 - TGCAGCGTTGAAAATACAGGGAACACCGGGGAGCTGTTTTTT CSVENTGNTGELFF
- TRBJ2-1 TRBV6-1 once TGTGCCAGCAGTCAAGGGGGAGGGCCGCCTGGAGAGCAGTTCTTC CASSQGGGPPGEQFF
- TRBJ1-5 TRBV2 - TGTGCCAGTTCTAAAGGGGGATACCAGCCCCAGCATTTT CASSKGGYQPQHF
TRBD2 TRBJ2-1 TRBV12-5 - TGTGCTAGTCAATCCCGTCCCGGGACTAGCGGGAGAGCGGTGGATGAGCAGTTCTTC CASQSRPGTSGRAVDEQFF
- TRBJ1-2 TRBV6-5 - TGTGCCAGCAGACCGCGAGGGTCGGGCTACACCTTC CASRPRGSGYTF
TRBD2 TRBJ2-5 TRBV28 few TGTGCCAGCAGTTTTTGGGTAGCGGGAGGGTCAGAGACCCAGTACTTC CASSFWVAGGSETQYF
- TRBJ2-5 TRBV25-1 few TGTGCCAGCAGTCCCTCGGGGCAAGAGACCCAGTACTTC CASSPSGQETQYF